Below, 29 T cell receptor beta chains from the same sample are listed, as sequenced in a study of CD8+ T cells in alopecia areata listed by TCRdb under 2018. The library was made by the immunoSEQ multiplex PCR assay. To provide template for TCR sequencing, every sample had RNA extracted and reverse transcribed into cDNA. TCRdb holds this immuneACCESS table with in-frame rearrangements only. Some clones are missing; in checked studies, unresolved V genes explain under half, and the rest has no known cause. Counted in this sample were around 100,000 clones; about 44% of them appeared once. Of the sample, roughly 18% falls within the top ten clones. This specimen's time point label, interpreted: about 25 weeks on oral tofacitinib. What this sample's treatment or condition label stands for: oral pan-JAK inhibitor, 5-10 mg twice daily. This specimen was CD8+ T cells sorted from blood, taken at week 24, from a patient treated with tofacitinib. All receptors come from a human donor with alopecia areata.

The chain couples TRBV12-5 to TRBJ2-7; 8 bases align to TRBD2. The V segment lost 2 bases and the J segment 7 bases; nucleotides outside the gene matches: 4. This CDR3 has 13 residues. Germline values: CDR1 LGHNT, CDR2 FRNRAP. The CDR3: CASGLTPGGEQYF. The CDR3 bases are TGTGCTAGTGGTTTGACCCCGGGGGGGGAGCAGTACTTC.

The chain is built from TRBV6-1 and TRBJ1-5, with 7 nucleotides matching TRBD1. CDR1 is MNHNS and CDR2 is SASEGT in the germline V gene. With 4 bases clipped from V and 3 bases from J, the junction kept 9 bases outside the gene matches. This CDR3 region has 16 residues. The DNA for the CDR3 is TGTGCCAGCAGTGTCCAAACAGGGGCGCCCAATCAGCCCCAGCATTTT. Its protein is CASSVQTGAPNQPQHF.

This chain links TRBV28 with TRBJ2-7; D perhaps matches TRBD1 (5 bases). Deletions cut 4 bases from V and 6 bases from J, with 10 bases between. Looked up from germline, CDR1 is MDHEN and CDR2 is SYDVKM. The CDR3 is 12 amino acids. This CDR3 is CASSSTGAEQYF. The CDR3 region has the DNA TGTGCCAGCAGTTCCACAGGAGCCGAGCAGTACTTC.

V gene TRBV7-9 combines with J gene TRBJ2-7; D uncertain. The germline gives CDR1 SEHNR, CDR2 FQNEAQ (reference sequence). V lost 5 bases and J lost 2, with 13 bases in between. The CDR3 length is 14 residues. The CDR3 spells CASSLGRKTYEQYF. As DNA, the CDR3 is TGTGCCAGCAGCCTCGGCCGGAAAACCTACGAGCAGTACTTC. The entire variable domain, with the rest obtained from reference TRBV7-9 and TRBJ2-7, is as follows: DTGVSQNPRHKITKRGQNVTFRCDPISEHNRLYWYRQTLGQGPEFLTYFQNEAQLEKSRLLSDRFSAERPKGSFSTLEIQRTEQGDSAMYLCASSLGRKTYEQYFGPGTRLTVT.

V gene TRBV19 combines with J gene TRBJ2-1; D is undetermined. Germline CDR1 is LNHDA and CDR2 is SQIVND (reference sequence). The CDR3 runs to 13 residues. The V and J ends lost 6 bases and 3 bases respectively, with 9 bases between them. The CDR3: CASRTDNYNEQFF. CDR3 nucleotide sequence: TGTGCCAGTAGAACCGACAACTACAATGAGCAGTTCTTC.

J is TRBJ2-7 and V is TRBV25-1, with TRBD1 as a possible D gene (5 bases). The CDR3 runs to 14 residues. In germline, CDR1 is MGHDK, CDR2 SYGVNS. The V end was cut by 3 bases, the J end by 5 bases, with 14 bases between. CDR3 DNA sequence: TGTGCCAGCAGTGAGGGTAGGGGTGGTGACGAGCAGTACTTC. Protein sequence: CASSEGRGGDEQYF.

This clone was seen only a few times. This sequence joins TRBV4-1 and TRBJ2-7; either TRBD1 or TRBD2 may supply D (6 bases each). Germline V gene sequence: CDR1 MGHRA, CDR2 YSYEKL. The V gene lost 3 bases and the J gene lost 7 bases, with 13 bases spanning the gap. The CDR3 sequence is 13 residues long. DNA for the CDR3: TGCGCCAGCAGCCAGGGGGGCGGTTATGAGCAGTACTTC. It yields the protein CASSQGGGYEQYF.

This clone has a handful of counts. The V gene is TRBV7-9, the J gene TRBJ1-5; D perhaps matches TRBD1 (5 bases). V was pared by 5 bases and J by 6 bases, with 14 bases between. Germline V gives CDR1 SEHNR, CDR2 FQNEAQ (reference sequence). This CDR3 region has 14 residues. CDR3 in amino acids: CASSAQGPPQPQHF. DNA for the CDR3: TGTGCCAGCAGCGCGCAGGGACCCCCTCAGCCCCAGCATTTT.

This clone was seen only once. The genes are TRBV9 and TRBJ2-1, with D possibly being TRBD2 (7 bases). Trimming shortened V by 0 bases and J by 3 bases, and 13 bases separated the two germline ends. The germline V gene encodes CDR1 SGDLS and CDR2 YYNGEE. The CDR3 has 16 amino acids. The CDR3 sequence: CASSVGGGGFYNEQFF. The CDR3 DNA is TGTGCCAGCAGCGTAGGAGGCGGGGGCTTCTACAATGAGCAGTTCTTC. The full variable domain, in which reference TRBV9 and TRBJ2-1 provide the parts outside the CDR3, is DSGVTQTPKHLITATGQRVTLRCSPRSGDLSVYWYQQSLDQGLQFLIQYYNGEERAKGNILERFSAQQFPDLHSELNLSSLELGDSALYFCASSVGGGGFYNEQFFGPGTRLTVL.

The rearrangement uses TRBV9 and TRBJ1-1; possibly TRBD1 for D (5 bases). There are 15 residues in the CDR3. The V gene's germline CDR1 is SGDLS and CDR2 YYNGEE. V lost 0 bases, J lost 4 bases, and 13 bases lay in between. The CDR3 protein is CASSVEAGRSTEAFF. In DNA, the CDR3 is TGTGCCAGCAGCGTAGAAGCAGGGAGGAGCACTGAAGCTTTCTTT.

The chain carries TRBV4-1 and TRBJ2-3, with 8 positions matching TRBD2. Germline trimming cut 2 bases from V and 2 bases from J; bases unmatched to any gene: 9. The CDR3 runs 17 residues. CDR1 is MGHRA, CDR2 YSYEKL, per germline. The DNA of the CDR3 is TGCGCCAGCAGCCAACGTACTAGCGGAGCTTACACAGATACGCAGTATTTT. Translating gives CASSQRTSGAYTDTQYF.

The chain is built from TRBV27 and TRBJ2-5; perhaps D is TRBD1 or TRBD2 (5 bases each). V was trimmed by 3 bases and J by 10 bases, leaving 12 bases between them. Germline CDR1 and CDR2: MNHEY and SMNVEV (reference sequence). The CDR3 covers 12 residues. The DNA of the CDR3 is TGTGCCAGCAGTTTCCCGGGAAGGGGCCAGTACTTC. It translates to CASSFPGRGQYF.

The CDR3 DNA sequence: TGTGCCAGCAGTCCCCCGGCGGGGGAAGCTTTCTTT. Residues: CASSPPAGEAFF. The V call is TRBV28, the J call TRBJ1-1; D is unresolved. Looked up from germline, CDR1 is MDHEN and CDR2 is SYDVKM. V was shortened by 5 bases and J by 8 bases, with 12 bases between the two germline ends. The CDR3 totals 12 residues.

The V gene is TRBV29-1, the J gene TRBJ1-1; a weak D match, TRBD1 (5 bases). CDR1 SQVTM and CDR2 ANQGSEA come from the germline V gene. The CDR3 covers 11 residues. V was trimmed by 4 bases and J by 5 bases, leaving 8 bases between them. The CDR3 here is CSVAWGTEAFF. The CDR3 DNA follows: TGCAGCGTTGCGTGGGGGACTGAAGCTTTCTTT. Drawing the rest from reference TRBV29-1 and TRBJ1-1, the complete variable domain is SAVISQKPSRDICQRGTSLTIQCQVDSQVTMMFWYRQQPGQSLTLIATANQGSEATYESGFVIDKFPISRPNLTFSTLTVSNMSPEDSSIYLCSVAWGTEAFFGQGTRLTVV.

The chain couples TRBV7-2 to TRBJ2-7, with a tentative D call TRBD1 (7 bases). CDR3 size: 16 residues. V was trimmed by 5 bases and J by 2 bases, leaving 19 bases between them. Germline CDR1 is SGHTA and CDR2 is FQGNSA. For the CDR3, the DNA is TGTGCCAGCAGCCTCGGGGGACAGCCCCGTGCCTACGAGCAGTACTTC. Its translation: CASSLGGQPRAYEQYF.

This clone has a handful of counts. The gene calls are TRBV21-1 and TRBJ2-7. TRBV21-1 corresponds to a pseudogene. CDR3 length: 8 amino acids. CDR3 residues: CASYGRDF. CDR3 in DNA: TGTGCCAGCTATGGACGGGACTTC.

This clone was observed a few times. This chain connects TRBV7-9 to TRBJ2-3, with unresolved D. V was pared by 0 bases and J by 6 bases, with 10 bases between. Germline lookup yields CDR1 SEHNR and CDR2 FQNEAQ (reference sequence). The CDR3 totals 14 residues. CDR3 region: CASSLAEQRDTQYF. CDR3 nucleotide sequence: TGTGCCAGCAGCTTAGCAGAGCAACGGGATACGCAGTATTTT.

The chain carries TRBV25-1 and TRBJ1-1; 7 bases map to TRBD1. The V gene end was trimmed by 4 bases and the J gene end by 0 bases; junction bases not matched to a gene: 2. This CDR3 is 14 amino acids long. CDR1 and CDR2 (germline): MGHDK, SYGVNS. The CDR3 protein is CASSGGQMNTEAFF. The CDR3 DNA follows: TGTGCCAGCAGTGGGGGACAGATGAACACTGAAGCTTTCTTT.

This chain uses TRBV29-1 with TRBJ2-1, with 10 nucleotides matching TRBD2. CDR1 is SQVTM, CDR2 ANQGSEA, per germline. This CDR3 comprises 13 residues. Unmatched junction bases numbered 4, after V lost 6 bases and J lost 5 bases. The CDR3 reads CSVLGLADNEQFF. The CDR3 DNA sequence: TGCAGCGTCCTTGGACTAGCGGACAATGAGCAGTTCTTC.

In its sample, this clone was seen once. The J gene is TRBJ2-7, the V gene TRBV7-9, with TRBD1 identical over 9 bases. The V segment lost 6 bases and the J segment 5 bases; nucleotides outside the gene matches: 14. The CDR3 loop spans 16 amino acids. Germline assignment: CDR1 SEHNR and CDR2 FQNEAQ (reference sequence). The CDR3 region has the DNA TGTGCCAGCAGGGCCCCCGGGACAGGGCAGTTCAACGAGCAGTACTTC. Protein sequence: CASRAPGTGQFNEQYF.

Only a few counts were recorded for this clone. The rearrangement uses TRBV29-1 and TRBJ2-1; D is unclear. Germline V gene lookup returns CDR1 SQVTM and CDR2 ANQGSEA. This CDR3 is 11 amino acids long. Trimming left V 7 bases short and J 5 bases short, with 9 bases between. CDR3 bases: TGCAGCGCCATCACCAACAATGAGCAGTTCTTC. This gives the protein CSAITNNEQFF.

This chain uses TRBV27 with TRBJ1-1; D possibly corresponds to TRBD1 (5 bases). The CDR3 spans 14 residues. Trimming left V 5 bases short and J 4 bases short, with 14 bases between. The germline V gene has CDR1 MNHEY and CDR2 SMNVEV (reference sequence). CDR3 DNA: TGTGCCAGCAGTCAGGCGGGGGGTTCCACTGAAGCTTTCTTT. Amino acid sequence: CASSQAGGSTEAFF.

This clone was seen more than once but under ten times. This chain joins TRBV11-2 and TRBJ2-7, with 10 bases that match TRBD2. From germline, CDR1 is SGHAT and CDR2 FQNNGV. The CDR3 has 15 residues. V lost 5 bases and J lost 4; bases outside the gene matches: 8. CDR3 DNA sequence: TGTGCCAGCAGCCTATCTAGCGGGAGTTCGTACGAGCAGTACTTC. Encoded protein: CASSLSSGSSYEQYF. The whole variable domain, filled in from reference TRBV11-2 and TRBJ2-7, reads EAGVAQSPRYKIIEKRQSVAFWCNPISGHATLYWYQQILGQGPKLLIQFQNNGVVDDSQLPKDRFSAERLKGVDSTLKIQPAKLEDSAVYLCASSLSSGSSYEQYFGPGTRLTVT.

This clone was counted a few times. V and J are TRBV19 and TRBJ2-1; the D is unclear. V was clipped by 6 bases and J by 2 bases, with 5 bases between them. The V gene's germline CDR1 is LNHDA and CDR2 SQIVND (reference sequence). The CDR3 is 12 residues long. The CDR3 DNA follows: TGTGCCAGTAGGGATCCCTACAATGAGCAGTTCTTC. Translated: CASRDPYNEQFF.

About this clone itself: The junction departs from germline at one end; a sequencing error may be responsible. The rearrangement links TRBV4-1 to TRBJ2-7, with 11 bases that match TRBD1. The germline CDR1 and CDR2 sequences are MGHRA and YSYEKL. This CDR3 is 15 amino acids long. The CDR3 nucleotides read TGTGCCAGCAGCCAAGGGACAGGGGGATCCTACGAGCAGTACTTC. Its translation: CASSQGTGGSYEQYF.

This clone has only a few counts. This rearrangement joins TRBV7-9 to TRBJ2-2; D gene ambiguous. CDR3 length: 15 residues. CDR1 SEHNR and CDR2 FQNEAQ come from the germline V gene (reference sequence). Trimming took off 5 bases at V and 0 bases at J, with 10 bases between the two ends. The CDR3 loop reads CASSQDISNTGELFF. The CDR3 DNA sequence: TGTGCCAGCAGCCAAGACATCTCGAACACCGGGGAGCTGTTTTTT. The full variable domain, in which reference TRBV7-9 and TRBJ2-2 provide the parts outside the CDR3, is DTGVSQNPRHKITKRGQNVTFRCDPISEHNRLYWYRQTLGQGPEFLTYFQNEAQLEKSRLLSDRFSAERPKGSFSTLEIQRTEQGDSAMYLCASSQDISNTGELFFGEGSRLTVL.

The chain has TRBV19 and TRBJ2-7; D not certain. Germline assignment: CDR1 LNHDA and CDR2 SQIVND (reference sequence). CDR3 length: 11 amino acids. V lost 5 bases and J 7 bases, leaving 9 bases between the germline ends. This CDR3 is CASSLGLEQYF. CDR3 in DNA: TGTGCCAGTAGTCTGGGGTTGGAGCAGTACTTC.

The CDR3 sequence: CSVPDSGLTYNEQFF. For the CDR3, the DNA is TGCAGCGTGCCGGATAGCGGGCTTACCTACAATGAGCAGTTCTTC. The chain links TRBV29-1 to TRBJ2-1, with 7 positions matching TRBD2. Germline V gene sequence: CDR1 SQVTM, CDR2 ANQGSEA. This CDR3 is built from 15 residues. With 6 bases clipped from V and 2 bases from J, the junction kept 10 bases outside the gene matches.

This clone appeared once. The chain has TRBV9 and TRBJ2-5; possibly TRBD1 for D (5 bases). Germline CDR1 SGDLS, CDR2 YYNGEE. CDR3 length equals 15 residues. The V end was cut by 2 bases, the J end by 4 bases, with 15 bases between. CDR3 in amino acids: CASSVGNRGGETQYF. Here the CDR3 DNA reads TGTGCCAGCAGCGTGGGTAATAGGGGTGGAGAGACCCAGTACTTC.